Following are 30 T cell receptor beta chains from one sample sequenced in a study of T cells in women clearing cervical HPV infection. Produced via immunoSEQ multiplex PCR; TCRdb's table is partial and in-frame only. Here the sample table reports more than 40,000 clones. Sequencing input: blood buffy coat. All receptors derive from a woman aged 18-70 years with a cervical HPV16 infection that either progressed to CIN3+ or cleared (not recorded which).

The sequenced CDR3 bases are TGTGCCAGCAGCTTTCCTAGCGGGAGTCAAGAGACC. Its translation is CASSFPSGSQET. In full, the CDR3 is CASSFPSGSQETQYF. The chain couples TRBV7-8 to TRBJ2-5; 10 nucleotides match TRBD2. The read finishes 3 residues shy of the CDR3 end, and the germline J gene is used to complete it. Germline V gene data show CDR1 as SGHVS and CDR2 as FQNEAQ. Trimming took 3 bases from V and 2 from J; bases not matched to a gene: 3. CDR3 length: 15 residues. The whole variable domain, filled in from reference TRBV7-8 and TRBJ2-5, reads GAGVSQSPRYKVAKRGQDVALRCDPISGHVSLFWYQQALGQGPEFLTYFQNEAQLDKSGLPSDRFFAERPEGSVSTLKIQRTQQEDSAVYLCASSFPSGSQETQYFGPGTRLLVL.

On this clone itself: The sequenced fragment ends 3 residues before the CDR3 boundary, so the rest is inferred from the germline J gene. V is TRBV19 and J is TRBJ1-1, with D tentatively TRBD1 (6 bases). The CDR3 is 21 residues long. V gave up 5 bases and J gave up 0 bases, with 31 bases separating them. CDR1 is LNHDA, CDR2 SQIVND, per germline (reference sequence). The CDR3 DNA, read in part, is TGTGCCAGTAGTTGGGGGGGAGTTCCGGGGGGCGGACGGCCCATGAACACTGAA. Its translation is CASSWGGVPGGGRPMNTE. The entire CDR3 reads CASSWGGVPGGGRPMNTEAFF.

As to this clone: Coverage ceases 3 residues before the CDR3 finishes, and the germline J gene fills in the end. The rearrangement joins TRBV15 to TRBJ2-7; D is possibly TRBD1 (5 bases). The CDR3 extends over 14 amino acids. V was cut by 5 bases and J by 6 bases, with 17 bases left in between. Germline V gene lookup returns CDR1 LNHNV and CDR2 YYDKDF (reference sequence). The sequenced CDR3 bases are TGTGCCACCAGCCCAGGGCTACCGGTTTTCGAG. Amino acids: CATSPGLPVFE. The whole CDR3 protein is CATSPGLPVFEQYF.

With regard to this clone: The observed sequence ends 3 residues before the CDR3 terminus, with the missing tail filled in from the germline J gene. The rearrangement links TRBV20-1 to TRBJ1-5; D call uncertain. The germline V gene encodes CDR1 DFQATT and CDR2 SNEGSKA (reference sequence). This CDR3 region has 13 residues. The V gene lost 0 bases and the J gene lost 4 bases, with 7 bases spanning the gap. Incomplete CDR3 DNA: TGCAGTGCTAGAGATCAACGGAATCAGCCC. Its translation is CSARDQRNQP. The full CDR3 protein is CSARDQRNQPQHF.

Comments on this clone: The read ends 3 residues shy of where the CDR3 ends; the end is completed using the germline J gene. J is TRBJ1-4 and V is TRBV7-3, with a weak D call TRBD1 (6 bases). Germline V CDR1 and CDR2: SGHTA, FQGTGA. CDR3 length equals 14 residues. CDR3 DNA (partial): TGTGCCGGGATGTCAGGGGTGAAACCCAAGAAA. As protein: CAGMSGVKPKK. The CDR3 in full is CAGMSGVKPKKLFF.

Comment on this clone: The read stops 3 residues short of the end of the CDR3; the missing end is completed from the germline J gene. The chain uses TRBV5-1 and TRBJ2-7; 8 bases are a match to TRBD1. The CDR3 is 14 residues long. J gave up 3 bases and V 4 bases, and 6 bases lay outside the gene matches. CDR1 SGHRS and CDR2 YFSETQ come from the germline V gene. CDR3 bases read: TGCGCCAGCAGCAACCGACAGGGGCACTACGAG. Translated: CASSNRQGHYE. The CDR3 in its entirety is CASSNRQGHYEQYF. The full variable domain, its missing parts supplied by reference TRBV5-1 and TRBJ2-7, is KAGVTQTPRYLIKTRGQQVTLSCSPISGHRSVSWYQQTPGQGLQFLFEYFSETQRNKGNFPGRFSGRQFSNSRSEMNVSTLELGDSALYLCASSNRQGHYEQYFGPGTRLTVT.

Concerning this clone itself: The read terminates 3 residues ahead of where the CDR3 ends, so the germline J gene completes it. The chain is built from TRBV5-6 and TRBJ2-7; 11 bases agree with TRBD2. The CDR3 is 15 amino acids. V lost 4 bases and J lost 4; bases outside the gene matches: 7. In germline, CDR1 is SGHDT, CDR2 YYEEEE. The CDR3 loop is CASSHSGGGLYEQYF. CDR3 DNA, as far as it was read: TGTGCCAGCAGCCATAGCGGGGGGGGACTTTACGAG.

Comment on this clone: The sequence runs out 3 residues before the end of the CDR3; the remainder is reconstructed from the germline J gene. V usage is TRBV18 and J usage is TRBJ2-4; TRBD1 aligns across 7 bases. This CDR3 is 13 amino acids long. Germline V gene sequence: CDR1 KGHSH, CDR2 LQKENI. The covered CDR3 bases are TGTGCCACTTCACAGGGGCCTAACTATGGT. Protein product: CATSQGPNYG. The full CDR3 protein reads CATSQGPNYGQYF.

Comment on this clone: The observed sequence ends 3 residues before the CDR3 terminus, with the missing tail filled in from the germline J gene. The gene calls are TRBV13 and TRBJ1-3; D remains ambiguous. In germline, CDR1 is PRHDT, CDR2 FYEKMQ (reference sequence). The CDR3 totals 15 residues. V gave up 1 base and J gave up 2 bases, with 9 bases separating them. The sequenced CDR3 bases are TGTGCCAGCAGCTTAGTTAGCAACCCTGGAAACACC. Its protein product is CASSLVSNPGNT. Given in full, the CDR3 is CASSLVSNPGNTIYF.

On this clone itself: The DNA ends 3 residues before the CDR3 does, and the rest of the CDR3 is filled in from the germline J gene. J is TRBJ2-3 and V is TRBV20-1; 8 bases agree with TRBD2. This CDR3 has 13 residues. CDR1 and CDR2 (germline): DFQATT, SNEGSKA (reference sequence). Unmatched junction bases numbered 1, after V lost 0 bases and J lost 5 bases. The CDR3 loop is CSARDLAGDTQYF. The sequenced part of the CDR3 DNA is TGCAGTGCTAGAGATCTAGCGGGAGATACG.

Remarks on this clone: The CDR3 goes on 3 residues after the read ends, and that part is filled in from the germline J gene. The J gene is TRBJ2-5, the V gene TRBV7-8, with D possibly TRBD1 on 6 matching bases. V lost 3 bases and J lost 1, with 9 bases in between. The CDR3 contains 14 residues. Germline values: CDR1 SGHVS, CDR2 FQNEAQ. The DNA read from the CDR3 is TGTGCCAGCAGCTTTACAGGGAGCCAAGAGACC. Translated: CASSFTGSQET. The whole CDR3 sequence is CASSFTGSQETQYF.

Turning to this clone: Sequencing ends 3 residues short of the CDR3 end; the germline J gene provides the rest. The chain uses TRBV20-1 and TRBJ2-1; 9 positions match TRBD1. V gave up 2 bases and J gave up 5 bases; unmatched junction bases: 10. Germline V lookup: CDR1 DFQATT, CDR2 SNEGSKA (reference sequence). CDR3 length: 16 residues. CDR3 region: CSARLPGQGLDNEQFF. The DNA read from the CDR3 is TGCAGTGCTAGACTTCCGGGACAGGGACTGGACAATGAG.

About this clone itself: The read terminates 3 residues before the CDR3 end, so the remaining end is supplied by the germline J gene. This chain uses TRBV5-1 with TRBJ2-3; D is undetermined. V was clipped by 0 bases and J by 1 base, with 9 bases between them. Germline assignment: CDR1 SGHRS and CDR2 YFSETQ. This CDR3 has 15 amino acids. The CDR3 loop is CASSLEYPGTDTQYF. Incomplete CDR3 DNA: TGCGCCAGCAGCTTGGAATACCCGGGCACAGATACG.

The CDR3 is CASLSGGTSTDTQYF. CDR3 DNA, as far as it was read: TGTGCCAGCCTTAGCGGGGGCACTAGCACAGATACG. J is TRBJ2-3 and V is TRBV28; 9 bases map to TRBD2. The sequenced fragment ends 3 residues before the CDR3 boundary, so the rest is inferred from the germline J gene. Looked up from germline, CDR1 is MDHEN and CDR2 is SYDVKM. The CDR3 runs to 15 residues. The J segment lost 0 bases and the V segment lost 8 bases, leaving 6 bases of the junction unmatched. Combining the CDR3 with reference TRBV28 and TRBJ2-3 gives the whole variable domain DVKVTQSSRYLVKRTGEKVFLECVQDMDHENMFWYRQDPGLGLRLIYFSYDVKMKEKGDIPEGYSVSREKKERFSLILESASTNQTSMYLCASLSGGTSTDTQYFGPGTRLTVL.

Partial CDR3 DNA: TGTGCCAGCAGCTTGGAAGGGTATAACTATGGC. Translation: CASSLEGYNYG. The whole CDR3 is CASSLEGYNYGYTF. The chain links TRBV7-2 to TRBJ1-2; D not resolved. The read terminates 3 residues ahead of where the CDR3 ends, so the germline J gene completes it. Trimming removed 3 bases at V and 1 base at J, with 9 bases between. The germline CDR1 and CDR2 sequences are SGHTA and FQGNSA. This CDR3 region has 14 residues.

The CDR3 DNA, read in part, is TGTGCCAGCAGCAGCAGGGGAGCTGAA. As protein: CASSSRGAE. The CDR3 in full is CASSSRGAEAFF. The chain employs TRBV7-6 and TRBJ1-1; perhaps TRBD1 as D (6 bases). The sequenced fragment ends 3 residues before the CDR3 boundary, so the rest is inferred from the germline J gene. Germline V gene data show CDR1 as SGHVS and CDR2 as FNYEAQ. This CDR3 region has 12 residues. Trimming cost V 5 bases and J 6 bases, with 10 bases left between them.

This chain's CDR3 is CSAQAGNRYGYTF. CDR3 DNA, as far as it was read: TGCAGTGCCCAGGCGGGGAATAGGTATGGC. The chain links TRBV20-1 to TRBJ1-2; D uncertain. The CDR3 goes on 3 residues after the read ends, and that part is filled in from the germline J gene. Trimming removed 6 bases at V and 5 bases at J, with 16 bases between. The CDR3 loop spans 13 amino acids. The germline gives CDR1 DFQATT, CDR2 SNEGSKA (reference sequence).

As concerns this clone: The sequence runs out 3 residues before the end of the CDR3; the remainder is reconstructed from the germline J gene. The chain recombines TRBV6-2 or TRBV6-3 with TRBJ1-5, with a weak D call TRBD1 (6 bases). V was clipped by 0 bases and J by 7 bases, with 16 bases between them. CDR3 length: 16 amino acids. The germline CDR1 and CDR2 sequences are MNHEY and SVGEGT. The CDR3 region is CASSYSAGGLGQPQHF. CDR3 bases read: TGTGCCAGCAGTTACTCTGCCGGGGGGCTAGGGCAGCCC.

About this clone itself: Coverage ceases 3 residues before the CDR3 finishes, and the germline J gene fills in the end. The rearrangement uses TRBV7-6 and TRBJ1-1; no clear D. V lost 1 base, J lost 1 base, and 4 bases lay in between. Germline V gene data show CDR1 as SGHVS and CDR2 as FNYEAQ. CDR3 length: 13 residues. The sequenced part of the CDR3 DNA is TGTGCCAGCAGCTTAGAGGCGAACACTGAA. The encoded protein is CASSLEANTE. The entire CDR3 protein is CASSLEANTEAFF.

CDR3 sequence reads: CASSPGTSEQETQYF. CDR3 DNA, as far as it was read: TGTGCCAGCAGCCCGGGGACTAGCGAACAAGAGACC. The rearrangement uses TRBV7-9 and TRBJ2-5, with 10 bases lining up with TRBD2. The sequenced fragment ends 3 residues before the CDR3 boundary, so the rest is inferred from the germline J gene. Losses at the gene ends were 5 bases for V and 2 bases for J; bases not matched to a gene: 5. CDR3 length: 15 residues. Germline-derived CDR1 and CDR2 are SEHNR and FQNEAQ (reference sequence).

In regard to this clone: The observed sequence ends 3 residues before the CDR3 terminus, with the missing tail filled in from the germline J gene. V gene TRBV4-1 combines with J gene TRBJ1-2, with 9 bases identical to TRBD1. CDR1 is MGHRA, CDR2 YSYEKL, per germline. The CDR3 covers 15 residues. The CDR3 loop reads CASSLSLDRGRGYTF. Incomplete CDR3 DNA: TGCGCCAGCAGCCTCTCCTTGGACAGGGGTAGAGGC.

Partial CDR3 DNA: TGTGCCAGCAGTGGGCGGACAGGCAAGGGAGAGACC. Protein product: CASSGRTGKGET. The CDR3 in its entirety is CASSGRTGKGETQYF. The chain carries TRBV6-4 and TRBJ2-5; 7 bases align to TRBD1. The CDR3 end is not reached by the read, which stops 3 residues before it; the germline J gene fills it in. Germline CDR1 and CDR2: MRHNA and SNTAGT. V lost 4 bases to trimming and J lost 4 bases; unmatched junction nucleotides: 9. The CDR3 runs to 15 residues.

Notes on this clone: The read terminates 3 residues before the CDR3 end, so the remaining end is supplied by the germline J gene. The chain carries TRBV28 and TRBJ2-1; D ambiguous. Trimming left V 5 bases short and J 8 bases short, with 19 bases between. The CDR3 covers 15 residues. Germline CDR1 is MDHEN and CDR2 is SYDVKM. CDR3 DNA, as far as it was read: TGTGCCAGCAGTCCGCGTGCTCCGAATAGGGATGAG. It codes for CASSPRAPNRDE. The full-length CDR3 reads as CASSPRAPNRDEQFF.

A remark on this clone: At one end, the junction sequence differs from germline, possibly due to a read error. Read coverage stops 3 residues before the CDR3 terminus; the germline J gene supplies the remainder. The chain recombines TRBV19 with TRBJ2-3, with a tentative D call TRBD2 (7 bases). The CDR3 runs 14 residues. The germline V gene encodes CDR1 LNHDA and CDR2 SQIVND (reference sequence). Here the CDR3 reads CASSILAGAETQYF. CDR3 DNA (partial): TGTGCCAGTAGTATTCTGGCGGGGGCAGAGACG. The whole variable domain, filled in from reference TRBV19 and TRBJ2-3, reads DGGITQSPKYLFRKEGQNVTLSCEQNLNHDAMYWYRQDPGQGLRLIYYSQIVNDFQKGDIAEGYSVSREKKESFPLTVTSAQKNPTAFYLCASSILAGAETQYFGPGTRLTVL.

As regards this clone: The read terminates 3 residues before the CDR3 end, so the remaining end is supplied by the germline J gene. The J gene is TRBJ1-1, the V gene TRBV19; 8 nucleotides match TRBD1. Looked up from germline, CDR1 is LNHDA and CDR2 is SQIVND (reference sequence). The CDR3 spans 16 residues. With V trimmed by 1 base and J by 5 bases, 9 bases remained unmatched. Incomplete CDR3 DNA: TGTGCCAGTAGTATAGCTACCCGGACAGGGAGGACTGAA. It is translated as CASSIATRTGRTE. The full CDR3 protein is CASSIATRTGRTEAFF.

Comments on this clone: The read halts 3 residues ahead of the CDR3 end, with the missing end drawn from the germline J gene. The chain has TRBV2 and TRBJ2-2, with TRBD1 matching 8 bases. The trim removed 5 bases at V and 6 bases at J, leaving 5 bases unmatched. The V gene's germline CDR1 is SNHLY and CDR2 FYNNEI. The CDR3 consists of 14 residues. The CDR3 DNA, read in part, is TGTGCCAGCAGTTTCAAACAGGGGGCCGGGGAG. It specifies CASSFKQGAGE. The CDR3 reads in full as CASSFKQGAGELFF.

As to this clone: Coverage ceases 3 residues before the CDR3 finishes, and the germline J gene fills in the end. The chain uses TRBV19 and TRBJ2-3; the D gene is possibly TRBD1 (5 bases). V was cut by 6 bases and J by 2 bases, with 9 bases left in between. Per germline, CDR1 LNHDA and CDR2 SQIVND (reference sequence). The CDR3 is made up of 13 amino acids. CDR3 DNA, as far as it was read: TGTGCCAGTAGCTGGGGCTTCACAGATACG. This codes for CASSWGFTDT. In full, the CDR3 is CASSWGFTDTQYF.

This CDR3 reads CASREGERNTEAFF. The DNA read from the CDR3 is TGTGCCAGCAGGGAGGGGGAGAGGAACACTGAA. This chain connects TRBV6-2 or TRBV6-3 to TRBJ1-1; the D gene is possibly TRBD1 (6 bases). Sequencing ends 3 residues short of the CDR3 end; the germline J gene provides the rest. V was shortened by 6 bases and J by 1 base, with 12 bases between the two germline ends. The germline CDR1 and CDR2 sequences are MNHEY and SVGEGT. The CDR3 totals 14 residues.

Turning to this clone: The sequence runs out 3 residues before the end of the CDR3; the remainder is reconstructed from the germline J gene. The chain links TRBV19 to TRBJ2-1; 8 nucleotides align to TRBD2. From germline, CDR1 is LNHDA and CDR2 SQIVND (reference sequence). CDR3 length: 16 amino acids. V gave up 7 bases and J gave up 5 bases; unmatched junction bases: 13. The sequenced CDR3 bases are TGTGCCAGTACCCCTAGAGGGGCGGGGGGAAACAATGAG. This codes for CASTPRGAGGNNE. The CDR3 in full is CASTPRGAGGNNEQFF.

The covered CDR3 bases are TGTGCCAGCAGTCAACCCGTGACAGAAGGC. Translation gives CASSQPVTEG. The CDR3 as a whole reads CASSQPVTEGYTF. This chain joins TRBV7-9 and TRBJ1-2; TRBD1 is a possible D gene (5 bases). The read halts 3 residues ahead of the CDR3 end, with the missing end drawn from the germline J gene. The CDR3 covers 13 residues. The germline CDR1 and CDR2 sequences are SEHNR and FQNEAQ (reference sequence).